Below are 27 T cell receptor beta chains sequenced from a single sample in a study of cytomegalovirus exposure and HLA in healthy donors. This PCR relied on a set of 60 Vbeta primers and 13 Jbeta primers. Profiled with immunoSEQ multiplex PCR; TCRdb holds only in-frame clones, not every one. In total, the table holds around 150,000 clones. The sequenced sample consisted of PBMCs. The receptors come from a man in his forties in good health and CMV-seronegative.

A word on this clone: The same CDR3 arises from other DNA sequences in this sample as well. The chain links TRBV27 to TRBJ2-7, with TRBD1 matching 9 bases. The germline gives CDR1 MNHEY, CDR2 SMNVEV (reference sequence). V lost 5 bases, J lost 3 bases, and 5 bases stayed unmatched. The CDR3 is 14 residues long. CDR3 bases: TGTGCCAGCAGTCTCCGGGACAGGGACTACGAGCAGTACTTC. Protein product: CASSLRDRDYEQYF.

The chain uses TRBV5-6 and TRBJ2-4, with D possibly matching TRBD1 (6 bases). This CDR3 has 18 amino acids. Trimming left V 3 bases short and J 1 base short, with 20 bases between. Germline loops: CDR1 SGHDT, CDR2 YYEEEE. CDR3 nucleotide sequence: TGTGCCAGCAGCTCCCCTCAATCAGGGGAGAGGGCCAAAAACATTCAGTACTTC. This sequence encodes CASSSPQSGERAKNIQYF.

This rearrangement joins TRBV5-1 to TRBJ1-1; 9 nucleotides agree with TRBD1. V lost 3 bases and J lost 1; bases outside the gene matches: 4. Germline V gene data show CDR1 as SGHRS and CDR2 as YFSETQ. The CDR3 loop spans 15 amino acids. The CDR3 sequence: CASSWTGEGNTEAFF. The CDR3 nucleotides are TGCGCCAGCAGCTGGACAGGGGAAGGGAACACTGAAGCTTTCTTT.

The chain links TRBV5-1 to TRBJ1-6, with 12 bases matching TRBD1. Germline V gene data show CDR1 as SGHRS and CDR2 as YFSETQ. J lost 9 bases, V lost 3 bases, and 4 bases had no gene match. This CDR3 has 15 amino acids. CDR3 DNA sequence: TGCGCCAGCAGCTCCCGGGACAGGGGGCTTTCACCCCTCCACTTT. Translated, it gives CASSSRDRGLSPLHF.

The chain couples TRBV27 to TRBJ2-7; TRBD2 is a possible D gene (5 bases). CDR1 and CDR2 (germline): MNHEY, SMNVEV (reference sequence). Trimming took 3 bases from V and 6 from J, leaving 12 bases between them. The CDR3 is made up of 13 amino acids. In nucleotides, the CDR3 is TGTGCCAGCAGTTTCCCCGGAGGCTTCGAGCAGTACTTC. Protein sequence: CASSFPGGFEQYF.

The genes are TRBV5-5 and TRBJ2-7; possibly TRBD2 for D (6 bases). This CDR3 is built from 15 residues. In germline, CDR1 is SGHKS, CDR2 YYEKEE (reference sequence). V was cut by 0 bases and J by 3 bases, with 13 bases left in between. CDR3 DNA: TGTGCCAGCAGCTTGGGGGCTAGCGAAGGCTACGAGCAGTACTTC. As protein: CASSLGASEGYEQYF.

This sequence joins TRBV6-5 and TRBJ2-5, with 8 bases aligning to TRBD2. The V gene's germline CDR1 is MNHEY and CDR2 SVGAGI. The CDR3 extends over 14 amino acids. J gave up 7 bases and V 7 bases, and 11 bases lay outside the gene matches. The CDR3 DNA is TGTGCCAGCAAAACGGGACTCGCGGGGGGGACCCAGTACTTC. It codes for CASKTGLAGGTQYF.

In DNA, the CDR3 is TGTGCCAGCAGCCTGGCACAGCTCAACACTGAAGCTTTCTTT. The encoded protein is CASSLAQLNTEAFF. The J gene is TRBJ1-1, the V gene TRBV5-5, with D hard to call. Trimming stripped 4 bases from V and 2 bases from J, with 12 bases between. CDR3 size: 14 residues. The germline V gene has CDR1 SGHKS and CDR2 YYEKEE (reference sequence).

This chain links TRBV10-3 with TRBJ1-6, with D tentatively TRBD1 (6 bases). This CDR3 is built from 14 residues. Germline V gives CDR1 ENHRY, CDR2 SYGVKD. The V end lost 10 bases, the J end lost 14 bases, and 24 bases lay between the germline ends. The CDR3 nucleotides read TGTGCCACCTCGGACAGTTTTTCGAGTCAGGCCCTCCACTTT. Protein product: CATSDSFSSQALHF.

The chain combines TRBV9 with TRBJ1-6; D not resolved. The CDR3 totals 17 residues. Trimming took off 3 bases at V and 6 bases at J, with 19 bases between the two ends. CDR1 SGDLS and CDR2 YYNGEE come from the germline V gene. The CDR3 reads CASSAWWKVEGNSPLHF. The CDR3 nucleotides are TGTGCCAGCAGCGCATGGTGGAAAGTAGAGGGTAATTCACCCCTCCACTTT.

The rearrangement uses TRBV5-1 and TRBJ2-7; TRBD1 aligns across 9 bases. From germline, CDR1 is SGHRS and CDR2 YFSETQ. The V and J ends lost 4 bases and 7 bases, in that order; junction bases with no gene match: 9. This CDR3 comprises 14 residues. The CDR3 reads CASSPRDREGEQYF. For the CDR3, the DNA is TGCGCCAGCAGCCCCCGGGACAGGGAAGGAGAGCAGTACTTC. The whole variable domain, remainder taken from reference TRBV5-1 and TRBJ2-7, is KAGVTQTPRYLIKTRGQQVTLSCSPISGHRSVSWYQQTPGQGLQFLFEYFSETQRNKGNFPGRFSGRQFSNSRSEMNVSTLELGDSALYLCASSPRDREGEQYFGPGTRLTVT.

The rearrangement links TRBV10-3 to TRBJ2-1; no clear D. Trimming removed 6 bases from V and 4 bases from J, with 7 bases in between. CDR1 is ENHRY and CDR2 is SYGVKD in the germline V gene. The CDR3 consists of 12 residues. The CDR3 sequence: CAISPRYNEQFF. DNA for the CDR3: TGTGCCATCAGCCCCCGGTACAATGAGCAGTTCTTC.

CDR3 in amino acids: CASSRRGHPDEKLFF. In nucleotides, the CDR3 is TGTGCCAGCAGTCGAAGGGGACATCCCGACGAAAAACTGTTTTTT. The chain recombines TRBV4-2 with TRBJ1-4, with D tentatively TRBD1 (6 bases). The CDR3 extends over 15 amino acids. Germline lookup yields CDR1 LGHNA and CDR2 YNFKEQ. Trimming cost V 6 bases and J 8 bases, with 19 bases left between them.

This rearrangement joins TRBV18 to TRBJ1-6; 9 bases are shared with TRBD1. The V gene end was trimmed by 3 bases and the J gene end by 7 bases; junction bases not matched to a gene: 1. The germline CDR1 and CDR2 sequences are KGHSH and LQKENI. The CDR3 runs to 14 residues. The CDR3 is CASSPGTGNSPLHF. DNA of the CDR3: TGTGCCAGCTCACCTGGGACAGGGAATTCACCCCTCCACTTT. Together with reference TRBV18 and TRBJ1-6, the CDR3 gives the full variable domain: NAGVMQNPRHLVRRRGQEARLRCSPMKGHSHVYWYRQLPEEGLKFMVYLQKENIIDESGMPKERFSAEFPKEGPSILRIQQVVRGDSAAYFCASSPGTGNSPLHFGNGTRLTVT.

CDR3 amino acids: CASSRTAYNEQFF. The CDR3 DNA is TGTGCCAGCAGTCGAACAGCCTACAATGAGCAGTTCTTC. V and J are TRBV6-4 and TRBJ2-1, with D hard to call. This CDR3 comprises 13 residues. The germline CDR1 and CDR2 sequences are MRHNA and SNTAGT. Trimming stripped 5 bases from V and 2 bases from J, with 7 bases between.

This chain joins TRBV5-4 and TRBJ2-3, with 7 nucleotides matching TRBD2. CDR3 length equals 14 residues. CDR1 is SGHNT, CDR2 YYREEE, per germline (reference sequence). Losses at the gene ends were 5 bases for V and 2 bases for J; bases not matched to a gene: 5. DNA for the CDR3: TGTGCCAGCAGTTCAGCGGGGTACACAGATACGCAGTATTTT. This gives the protein CASSSAGYTDTQYF. The full variable domain, in which reference TRBV5-4 and TRBJ2-3 provide the parts outside the CDR3, is ETGVTQSPTHLIKTRGQQVTLRCSSQSGHNTVSWYQQALGQGPQFIFQYYREEENGRGNFPPRFSGLQFPNYSSELNVNALELDDSALYLCASSSAGYTDTQYFGPGTRLTVL.

The V call is TRBV6-5, the J call TRBJ2-7; TRBD1 agrees at 9 bases. Per the germline V gene, CDR1 is MNHEY and CDR2 is SVGAGI. CDR3 length: 13 residues. V dropped 6 bases and J dropped 5; count of bases not matched to a gene: 5. CDR3 region: CASRGTGSDEQYF. The CDR3, as DNA: TGTGCCAGCAGAGGGACAGGGTCTGACGAGCAGTACTTC.

This rearrangement joins TRBV7-6 to TRBJ2-2; D possibly corresponds to TRBD1 (6 bases). Germline values: CDR1 SGHVS, CDR2 FNYEAQ. The V end was cut by 1 base, the J end by 0 bases, with 6 bases between. This CDR3 region has 15 residues. CDR3 DNA sequence: TGTGCCAGCAGCTTAGGACAGGCGAACACCGGGGAGCTGTTTTTT. Residues: CASSLGQANTGELFF.

As for this clone: The sample has other DNA sequences that encode this CDR3 too. The chain's CDR3 is CASSYSGLAGSYEQYF. CDR3 bases: TGTGCCAGCAGTTACTCCGGACTAGCGGGCTCCTACGAGCAGTACTTC. This chain joins TRBV6-5 and TRBJ2-7, with TRBD2 identical over 11 bases. The CDR3 runs 16 residues. The germline gives CDR1 MNHEY, CDR2 SVGAGI. The V gene end was trimmed by 0 bases and the J gene end by 0 bases; junction bases not matched to a gene: 1.

The gene calls are TRBV21-1 and TRBJ2-7; TRBD1 is taken as the D call from the table, unchecked against the DNA. TRBV21-1 is deemed a pseudogene. The CDR3 is made up of 16 amino acids. DNA of the CDR3: TGTGCCAGCAGCAAAAAACGGGCGGGACAGTCCAGGGAGCAGTACTTC. Translating gives CASSKKRAGQSREQYF.

The chain recombines TRBV7-6 with TRBJ2-7; 9 bases match TRBD1. Germline V gene lookup returns CDR1 SGHVS and CDR2 FNYEAQ. The CDR3 covers 15 residues. The V gene end was trimmed by 1 base and the J gene end by 2 bases; junction bases not matched to a gene: 3. The CDR3 DNA reads as TGTGCCAGCAGCTTAGTGGGGACAGGGCCCTACGAGCAGTACTTC. Translating gives CASSLVGTGPYEQYF. Filled out from reference TRBV7-6 and TRBJ2-7, the complete variable domain reads GAGVSQSPRYKVTKRGQDVALRCDPISGHVSLYWYRQALGQGPEFLTYFNYEAQQDKSGLPNDRFSAERPEGSISTLTIQRTEQRDSAMYRCASSLVGTGPYEQYFGPGTRLTVT.

V and J are TRBV6-5 and TRBJ1-1; D unresolved. V lost 5 bases, J lost 3 bases, and 16 bases lay in between. CDR1 and CDR2 (germline): MNHEY, SVGAGI. The CDR3 consists of 15 residues. The CDR3 sequence is CASSQFLVLDTEAFF. As DNA, the CDR3 is TGTGCCAGCAGTCAGTTTCTGGTTTTGGACACTGAAGCTTTCTTT.

The J gene is TRBJ2-2, the V gene TRBV7-9, with TRBD1 matching 9 bases. V shed 3 bases, J shed 6 bases, and the junction held 5 bases outside the gene matches. There are 15 residues in the CDR3. Germline values: CDR1 SEHNR, CDR2 FQNEAQ (reference sequence). The CDR3: CASSFGTGRPGELFF. CDR3 nucleotides: TGTGCCAGCAGCTTTGGGACAGGGAGGCCCGGGGAGCTGTTTTTT.

This chain joins TRBV4-2 and TRBJ2-2, with 11 bases lining up with TRBD2. J gave up 8 bases and V 4 bases, and 6 bases lay outside the gene matches. Germline assignment: CDR1 LGHNA and CDR2 YNFKEQ. The CDR3 contains 15 residues. The CDR3 here is CASSPDRTSGGELFF. Written as DNA, the CDR3 is TGTGCCAGCAGCCCCGACAGGACTAGCGGGGGGGAGCTGTTTTTT.

This chain uses TRBV29-1 with TRBJ1-1; 10 bases map to TRBD1. Germline V gene lookup returns CDR1 SQVTM and CDR2 ANQGSEA. V was pared by 4 bases and J by 5 bases, with 4 bases of the junction left unmatched. The CDR3 spans 13 residues. The CDR3 region is CSVVGQGGTEAFF. CDR3 in DNA: TGCAGCGTTGTTGGACAGGGGGGGACTGAAGCTTTCTTT.

The chain recombines TRBV7-2 with TRBJ1-4; 8 nucleotides align to TRBD1. Germline CDR1 SGHTA, CDR2 FQGNSA. The CDR3 sequence is 15 residues long. V lost 5 bases to trimming and J lost 8 bases; unmatched junction nucleotides: 10. The CDR3 is CASSQGGTGGEKLFF. Here the CDR3 DNA reads TGTGCCAGCAGCCAGGGGGGGACAGGAGGGGAAAAACTGTTTTTT. The full variable domain, with the rest looked up from reference TRBV7-2 and TRBJ1-4, is GAGVSQSPSNKVTEKGKDVELRCDPISGHTALYWYRQSLGQGLEFLIYFQGNSAPDKSGLPSDRFSAERTGGSVSTLTIQRTQQEDSAVYLCASSQGGTGGEKLFFGSGTQLSVL.

The chain carries TRBV18 and TRBJ1-2; 7 bases map to TRBD1. With V trimmed by 5 bases and J by 6 bases, 9 bases remained unmatched. The CDR3 is 14 amino acids. CDR1 and CDR2 (germline): KGHSH, LQKENI. In DNA form, the CDR3 reads TGTGCCAGCTCAAGCTACCAGGGGGTAGATGGCTACACCTTC. This sequence encodes CASSSYQGVDGYTF. Using reference TRBV18 and TRBJ1-2 for the parts outside the CDR3, the full variable domain is NAGVMQNPRHLVRRRGQEARLRCSPMKGHSHVYWYRQLPEEGLKFMVYLQKENIIDESGMPKERFSAEFPKEGPSILRIQQVVRGDSAAYFCASSSYQGVDGYTFGSGTRLTVV.